This TCR beta chain was recovered during a study of T-cell memory formation after mild COVID-19. TCRdb re-called the 5' RACE reads with MiXCR, one entry per CDR3 protein. The table has hundreds of thousands of distinct CDR3 sequences, roughly 20% seen once. CDR1 is SGHRS and CDR2 is YFSETQ in the germline V gene. The V end lost 1 base, the J end lost 4 bases, and 15 bases lay between the germline ends. This CDR3 contains 16 residues. The gene calls are TRBV5-1 and TRBJ2-1; weak D call: TRBD2 (6 bases). The clonotype comes from an adult woman who had mild COVID-19 (a few samples of this study predate the infection). Cell type and time point are not known. The specimen sequenced was PBMCs or a T cell subset sorted from them (not recorded which). The CDR3 nucleotides read TGCGCCAGCAGCTTGAGCTGGCGGAGGGCATACAATGAGCAGTTCTTC. This gives the protein CASSLSWRRAYNEQFF. Filled out from reference TRBV5-1 and TRBJ2-1, the complete variable domain reads KAGVTQTPRYLIKTRGQQVTLSCSPISGHRSVSWYQQTPGQGLQFLFEYFSETQRNKGNFPGRFSGRQFSNSRSEMNVSTLELGDSALYLCASSLSWRRAYNEQFFGPGTRLTVL.